The next 21 T cell receptor beta chains were all read from a single sample in a study of T cell repertoires in cytomegalovirus infection. These receptors lack a known antigen. TCRdb re-called the reads through MiXCR, storing one row per CDR3 protein. The repertoire has about 920,000 distinct CDR3 sequences, under 40% of them found once; the top ten carry over 10%. The sample was cultured CD8+ T cells from PBMCs, taken from culture after CMV antigen stimulation. The receptors here all came from a human donor in good health (CMV status not recorded). Some clones in this sample may be carry-over from other donors' samples.

The V gene is TRBV7-6, the J gene TRBJ2-2; 7 bases are shared with TRBD2. The CDR3 consists of 16 residues. Losses at the gene ends were 1 base for V and 5 bases for J; bases not matched to a gene: 7. Germline CDR1 reads SGHVS; CDR2 reads FNYEAQ. CDR3 in DNA: TGTGCCAGCAGCTTAGTACCTAGCGGCCTAACCGGGGAGCTGTTTTTT. This translates into CASSLVPSGLTGELFF.

V is TRBV12-5 and J is TRBJ2-3, with D uncertain. The germline CDR1 and CDR2 sequences are LGHNT and FRNRAP. CDR3 length: 14 amino acids. Trimming cost V 3 bases and J 1 base, with 8 bases left between them. The CDR3 sequence is CASGLPGGTDTQYF. CDR3 in DNA: TGTGCTAGTGGTTTACCCGGTGGCACAGATACGCAGTATTTT.

V gene TRBV20-1 combines with J gene TRBJ2-7, with 8 bases fitting TRBD1. In germline, CDR1 is DFQATT, CDR2 SNEGSKA (reference sequence). CDR3 length: 17 residues. The V and J ends lost 3 bases and 0 bases, in that order; junction bases with no gene match: 13. CDR3 region: CSARANPDRESSYEQYV. The CDR3 nucleotides read TGCAGTGCTAGGGCTAATCCGGACAGGGAGAGCTCCTACGAGCAGTACGTC.

This clonotype was seen more than once but under ten times. The rearrangement joins TRBV29-1 to TRBJ2-3, with 8 bases identical to TRBD1. Per the germline V gene, CDR1 is SQVTM and CDR2 is ANQGSEA. V shed 6 bases, J shed 4 bases, and the junction held 3 bases outside the gene matches. This CDR3 has 12 amino acids. The CDR3 sequence is CSVRQGPDTQYF. In nucleotides, the CDR3 is TGCAGCGTCCGACAGGGGCCAGATACGCAGTATTTT.

The CDR3, as DNA: TGTGCCAGCAGTTTTCCTCGGGAGACTGAAGCTTTCTTT. Translated: CASSFPRETEAFF. This rearrangement joins TRBV28 to TRBJ1-1; D call uncertain. The ends were cut back, 3 bases at V and 5 bases at J, with 10 bases in the middle. Germline V CDR1 and CDR2: MDHEN, SYDVKM. The CDR3 spans 13 residues.

This clonotype was seen a few times. This chain uses TRBV25-1 with TRBJ1-1; D is undetermined. CDR3 size: 13 residues. Trimming shortened V by 8 bases and J by 2 bases, and 12 bases separated the two germline ends. CDR1 and CDR2 from the germline V gene are MGHDK and SYGVNS. In DNA form, the CDR3 reads TGTGCCAGCGCCCTGGGAGCTAACACTGAAGCTTTCTTT. It encodes CASALGANTEAFF.

This clonotype has only one observation. Just one base apart from a much larger clone, this may be a read error. The chain links TRBV7-6 to TRBJ2-5; 7 nucleotides agree with TRBD1. The CDR3 extends over 13 amino acids. In germline, CDR1 is SGHVS, CDR2 FNYEAQ. The DNA for the CDR3 is TGTACCAGCAGCCCCCGGGACAGAGAGACCCAGTACTTC. It codes for CTSSPRDRETQYF.

The CDR3 DNA sequence: TGTGCCAGCAGCAACGGGAGAGGCGGGGGCAATGAGCAGTTCTTC. Encoded protein: CASSNGRGGGNEQFF. The V call is TRBV7-9, the J call TRBJ2-1; 7 nucleotides match TRBD2. With V trimmed by 5 bases and J by 6 bases, 10 bases remained unmatched. The CDR3 covers 15 residues. CDR1 is SEHNR and CDR2 is FQNEAQ in the germline V gene (reference sequence). Full variable domain (outside the CDR3, taken from reference TRBV7-9 and TRBJ2-1): DTGVSQNPRHKITKRGQNVTFRCDPISEHNRLYWYRQTLGQGPEFLTYFQNEAQLEKSRLLSDRFSAERPKGSFSTLEIQRTEQGDSAMYLCASSNGRGGGNEQFFGPGTRLTVL.

This clonotype was seen more than once but under ten times. The chain is built from TRBV7-3 and TRBJ1-1, with D possibly being TRBD1 (5 bases). The CDR3 covers 11 residues. CDR1 is SGHTA and CDR2 is FQGTGA in the germline V gene. V shed 1 base and J shed 11 bases, with 8 bases lying between them. The CDR3 loop reads CASSLNPGAFF. In DNA form, the CDR3 reads TGTGCCAGCAGCTTAAACCCAGGGGCTTTCTTT.

This clonotype was detected ten times or more. This rearrangement joins TRBV10-3 to TRBJ2-6; 8 nucleotides match TRBD1. Germline trimming cut 0 bases from V and 1 base from J; bases unmatched to any gene: 14. Germline V lookup: CDR1 ENHRY, CDR2 SYGVKD. The CDR3 consists of 21 residues. CDR3 nucleotide sequence: TGTGCCATCAGTGAGTCGGAAAGGTCGGACAGGGTACTTTCTGGGGCCAACGTCCTGACTTTC. It codes for CAISESERSDRVLSGANVLTF.

This clonotype has only a few counts. The rearrangement uses TRBV12-3 or TRBV12-4 and TRBJ1-1; TRBD1 aligns across 7 bases. This CDR3 comprises 13 residues. Unmatched junction bases numbered 4, after V lost 5 bases and J lost 4 bases. The CDR3 is CASSDDRVTEAFF. For the CDR3, the DNA is TGTGCCAGCAGTGACGACAGGGTCACTGAAGCTTTCTTT.

The chain uses TRBV14 and TRBJ2-3; 11 bases match TRBD2. V was clipped by 0 bases and J by 6 bases; unmatched bases: 11. Germline V gives CDR1 SGHDN, CDR2 FVKESK. The CDR3 is 18 amino acids. Here the CDR3 DNA reads TGTGCCAGCAGCCAAGAATTTCGTAGCGGGGGGGCCTCGGATACGCAGTATTTT. Amino acid sequence: CASSQEFRSGGASDTQYF.

This chain connects TRBV12-3 or TRBV12-4 to TRBJ2-3; D is unresolved. The length of the CDR3 is 14 residues. Trimming took off 2 bases at V and 4 bases at J, with 10 bases between the two ends. The chain's CDR3 is CASSLLWRSDTQYF. The CDR3 DNA is TGTGCCAGCAGTTTATTGTGGCGATCAGATACGCAGTATTTT.

Only a few counts were recorded for this clonotype. The CDR3 loop is CASSLDGRGGGETQYF. CDR3 in DNA: TGTGCCAGCAGTTTAGACGGGCGGGGGGGAGGAGAGACCCAGTACTTC. The chain couples TRBV27 to TRBJ2-5, with 9 bases that match TRBD2. Trimming cost V 2 bases and J 4 bases; bases outside gene matches: 8. The CDR3 has 16 residues. The germline V gene has CDR1 MNHEY and CDR2 SMNVEV (reference sequence).

The DNA for the CDR3 is TGTGCCAGCTCACCACAGGGACGCGTCACCGGGGAGCTGTTTTTT. Residues: CASSPQGRVTGELFF. This chain connects TRBV18 to TRBJ2-2; either TRBD1 or TRBD2 may fit D (5 bases each). Per the germline V gene, CDR1 is KGHSH and CDR2 is LQKENI. The germline V and J ends were trimmed by 1 base and 4 bases, with 10 bases remaining between them. The CDR3 length is 15 residues.

The rearrangement links TRBV7-9 to TRBJ2-3; D gene ambiguous. CDR3 size: 14 residues. Trimming pared 2 bases from V and 2 bases from J, leaving 8 bases between. CDR1 and CDR2 (germline): SEHNR, FQNEAQ (reference sequence). CDR3 bases: TGTGCCAGCAGCTTACCCCCTATCACAGATACGCAGTATTTT. This sequence encodes CASSLPPITDTQYF.

The rearrangement joins TRBV6-6 to TRBJ1-5, with D possibly being TRBD1 (6 bases). Germline lookup yields CDR1 MNHNY and CDR2 SVGAGI (reference sequence). V was shortened by 5 bases and J by 4 bases, with 12 bases between the two germline ends. The CDR3 extends over 14 amino acids. The CDR3 is CASSKGGRNQPQHF. CDR3 in DNA: TGTGCCAGCAGTAAGGGGGGGCGGAATCAGCCCCAGCATTTT.

On this clonotype itself: This sequence may be a read error, since a much larger clone differs from it by one base. The chain has TRBV6-1 and TRBJ1-5; D gene uncertain. This CDR3 is built from 16 residues. The germline gives CDR1 MNHNS, CDR2 SASEGT. CDR3 in DNA: TGTGCCAACAGTGAATGGAGGAAGGTGGGCAATCAGCCCCAGCATTTT. This sequence encodes CANSEWRKVGNQPQHF.

This clonotype appeared a few times. The chain links TRBV7-2 to TRBJ2-3; D possibly corresponds to TRBD1 (6 bases). The germline V and J ends were trimmed by 4 bases and 5 bases, with 10 bases remaining between them. The CDR3 length is 13 residues. The germline CDR1 and CDR2 sequences are SGHTA and FQGNSA. The CDR3 nucleotides are TGTGCCAGCAGCTCCTCAGGGGTAGATACGCAGTATTTT. It translates to CASSSSGVDTQYF.

The V call is TRBV5-4, the J call TRBJ2-2; D tentatively fits TRBD1 or TRBD2 (5 bases each). The CDR3 has 16 amino acids. V lost 0 bases to trimming and J lost 0 bases, with 9 bases between them. CDR1 SGHNT and CDR2 YYREEE come from the germline V gene (reference sequence). The CDR3 region has the DNA TGTGCCAGCAGCTTGGGGGGGTCCGCGAACACCGGGGAGCTGTTTTTT. Its translation is CASSLGGSANTGELFF. Complete variable domain (other parts from reference TRBV5-4 and TRBJ2-2): ETGVTQSPTHLIKTRGQQVTLRCSSQSGHNTVSWYQQALGQGPQFIFQYYREEENGRGNFPPRFSGLQFPNYSSELNVNALELDDSALYLCASSLGGSANTGELFFGEGSRLTVL.

The chain carries TRBV10-3 and TRBJ2-3, with D perhaps matching TRBD1 (6 bases). V was trimmed by 8 bases and J by 2 bases, leaving 20 bases between them. Germline assignment: CDR1 ENHRY and CDR2 SYGVKD. This CDR3 region has 16 residues. The CDR3 region is CAIRRQVGFATDTQYF. CDR3 sequence (DNA): TGTGCCATCCGACGACAGGTTGGCTTCGCCACAGATACGCAGTATTTT.